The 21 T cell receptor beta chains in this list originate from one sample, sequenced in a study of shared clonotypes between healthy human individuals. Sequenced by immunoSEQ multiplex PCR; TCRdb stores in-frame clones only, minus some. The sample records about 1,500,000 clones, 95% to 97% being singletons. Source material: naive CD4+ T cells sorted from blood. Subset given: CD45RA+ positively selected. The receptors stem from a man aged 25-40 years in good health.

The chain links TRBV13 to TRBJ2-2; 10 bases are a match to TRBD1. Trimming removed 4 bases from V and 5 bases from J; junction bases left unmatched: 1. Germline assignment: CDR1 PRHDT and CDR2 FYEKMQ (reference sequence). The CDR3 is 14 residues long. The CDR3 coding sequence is TGTGCCAGCAGCTGGGGACAGGGGACCGGGGAGCTGTTTTTT. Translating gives CASSWGQGTGELFF.

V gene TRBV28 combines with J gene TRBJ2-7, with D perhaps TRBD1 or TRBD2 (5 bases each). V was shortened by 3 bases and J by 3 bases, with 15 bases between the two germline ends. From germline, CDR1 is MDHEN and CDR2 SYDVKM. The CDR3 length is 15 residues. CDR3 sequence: CASSFYPLGDYEQYF. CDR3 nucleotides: TGTGCCAGCAGTTTCTACCCTTTGGGGGACTACGAGCAGTACTTC.

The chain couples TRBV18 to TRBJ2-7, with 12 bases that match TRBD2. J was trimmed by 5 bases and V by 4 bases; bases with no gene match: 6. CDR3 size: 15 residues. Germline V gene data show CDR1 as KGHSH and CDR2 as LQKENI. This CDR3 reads CASSLLTSGSHEQYF. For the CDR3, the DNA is TGTGCCAGCTCACTTTTGACTAGCGGGAGTCACGAGCAGTACTTC.

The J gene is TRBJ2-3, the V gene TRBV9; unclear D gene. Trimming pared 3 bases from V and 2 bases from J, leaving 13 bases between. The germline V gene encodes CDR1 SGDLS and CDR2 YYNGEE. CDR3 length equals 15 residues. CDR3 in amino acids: CASSANQVHTDTQYF. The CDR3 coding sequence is TGTGCCAGCAGCGCGAATCAGGTGCACACAGATACGCAGTATTTT.

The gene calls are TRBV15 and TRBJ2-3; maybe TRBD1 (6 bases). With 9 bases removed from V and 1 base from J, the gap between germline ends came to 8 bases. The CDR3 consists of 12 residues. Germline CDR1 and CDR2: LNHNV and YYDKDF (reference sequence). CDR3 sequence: CATRQGTDTQYF. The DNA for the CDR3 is TGTGCCACTCGACAGGGCACAGATACGCAGTATTTT.

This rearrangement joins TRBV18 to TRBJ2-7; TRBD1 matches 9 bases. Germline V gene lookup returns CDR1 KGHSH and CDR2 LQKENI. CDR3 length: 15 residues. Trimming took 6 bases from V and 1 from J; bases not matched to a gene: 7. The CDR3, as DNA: TGTGCCAGCTCTCTCAGACAGGGGGATTCCTACGAGCAGTACTTC. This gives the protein CASSLRQGDSYEQYF.

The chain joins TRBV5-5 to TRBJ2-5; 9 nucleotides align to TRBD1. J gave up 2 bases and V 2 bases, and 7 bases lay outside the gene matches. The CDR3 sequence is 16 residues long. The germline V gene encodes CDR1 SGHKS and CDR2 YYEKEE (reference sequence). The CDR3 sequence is CASSLHAGTGQETQYF. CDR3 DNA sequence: TGTGCCAGCAGCTTACATGCCGGGACAGGGCAAGAGACCCAGTACTTC.

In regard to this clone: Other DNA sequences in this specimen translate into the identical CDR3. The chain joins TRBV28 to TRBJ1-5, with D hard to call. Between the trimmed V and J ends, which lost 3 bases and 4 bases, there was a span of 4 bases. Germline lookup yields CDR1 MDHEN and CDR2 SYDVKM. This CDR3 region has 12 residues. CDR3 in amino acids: CASSFGNQPQHF. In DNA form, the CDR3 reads TGTGCCAGCAGTTTCGGTAATCAGCCCCAGCATTTT.

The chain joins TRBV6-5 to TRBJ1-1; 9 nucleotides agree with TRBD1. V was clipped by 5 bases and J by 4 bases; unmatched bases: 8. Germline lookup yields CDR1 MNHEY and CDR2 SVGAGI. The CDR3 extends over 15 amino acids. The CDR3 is CASSPRDRVGTEAFF. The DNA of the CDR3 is TGTGCCAGCAGTCCCAGGGACAGGGTGGGCACTGAAGCTTTCTTT.

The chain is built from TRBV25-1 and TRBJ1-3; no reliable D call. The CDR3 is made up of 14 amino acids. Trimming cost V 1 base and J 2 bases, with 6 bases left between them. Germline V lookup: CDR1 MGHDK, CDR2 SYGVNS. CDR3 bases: TGTGCCAGCAGTGAATTTGGGGCTGGAAACACCATATATTTT. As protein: CASSEFGAGNTIYF.

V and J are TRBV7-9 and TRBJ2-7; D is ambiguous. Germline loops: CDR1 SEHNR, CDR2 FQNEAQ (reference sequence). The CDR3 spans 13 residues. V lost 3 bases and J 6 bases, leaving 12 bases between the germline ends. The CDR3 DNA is TGTGCCAGCAGCTTCGGGCCCCGCTCCGAGCAGTACTTC. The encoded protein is CASSFGPRSEQYF.

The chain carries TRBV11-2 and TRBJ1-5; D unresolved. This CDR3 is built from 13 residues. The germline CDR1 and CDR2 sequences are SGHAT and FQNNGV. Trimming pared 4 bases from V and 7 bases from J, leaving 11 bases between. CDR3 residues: CASSSGRLQPQHF. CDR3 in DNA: TGTGCCAGCAGCTCTGGTCGGTTGCAGCCCCAGCATTTT.

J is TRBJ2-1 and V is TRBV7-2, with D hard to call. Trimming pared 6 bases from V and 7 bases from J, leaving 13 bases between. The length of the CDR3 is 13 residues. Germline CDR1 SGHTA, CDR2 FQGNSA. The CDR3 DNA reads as TGTGCCAGCAGTTACAACCGAGAGAATGAGCAGTTCTTC. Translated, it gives CASSYNRENEQFF.

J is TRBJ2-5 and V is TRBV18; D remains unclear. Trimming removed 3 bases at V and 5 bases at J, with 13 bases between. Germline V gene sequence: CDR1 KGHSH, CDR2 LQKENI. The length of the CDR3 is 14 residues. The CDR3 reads CASSPSSAKETQYF. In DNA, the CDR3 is TGTGCCAGCTCACCTAGTTCAGCGAAGGAGACCCAGTACTTC.

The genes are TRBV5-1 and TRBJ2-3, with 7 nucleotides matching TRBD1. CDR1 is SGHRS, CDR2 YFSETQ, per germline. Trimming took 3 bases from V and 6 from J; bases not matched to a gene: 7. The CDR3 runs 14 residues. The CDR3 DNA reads TGCGCCAGCAGCTCGACAGGGTTGGTGGATACGCAGTATTTT. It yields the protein CASSSTGLVDTQYF.

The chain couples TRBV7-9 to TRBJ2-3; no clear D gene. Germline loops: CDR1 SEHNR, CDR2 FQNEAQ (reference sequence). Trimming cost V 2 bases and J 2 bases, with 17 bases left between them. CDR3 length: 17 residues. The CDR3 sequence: CASSLIPPRGATDTQYF. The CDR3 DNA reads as TGTGCCAGCAGCTTAATTCCCCCGCGTGGAGCCACAGATACGCAGTATTTT.

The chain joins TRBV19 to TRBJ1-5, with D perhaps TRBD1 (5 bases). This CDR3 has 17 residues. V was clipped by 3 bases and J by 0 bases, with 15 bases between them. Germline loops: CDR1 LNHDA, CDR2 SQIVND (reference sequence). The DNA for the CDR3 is TGTGCCAGTAGTATCTTCCTCCGGGGCAATAGCAATCAGCCCCAGCATTTT. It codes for CASSIFLRGNSNQPQHF.

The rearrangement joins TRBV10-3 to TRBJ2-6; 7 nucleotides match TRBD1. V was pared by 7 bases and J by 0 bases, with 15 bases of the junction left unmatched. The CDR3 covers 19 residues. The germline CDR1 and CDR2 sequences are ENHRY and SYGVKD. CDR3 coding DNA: TGTGCCATCAACGCGATTATGACAGGGTCAATCTCTGGGGCCAACGTCCTGACTTTC. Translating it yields CAINAIMTGSISGANVLTF.

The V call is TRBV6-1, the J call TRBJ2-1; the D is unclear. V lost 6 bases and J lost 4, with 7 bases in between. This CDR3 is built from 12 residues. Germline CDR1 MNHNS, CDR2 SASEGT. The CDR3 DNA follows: TGTGCCAGCAGCATAATTTACAATGAGCAGTTCTTC. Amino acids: CASSIIYNEQFF.

DNA for the CDR3: TGTGCCAGCAGGGCCCAGGCAGGGGGCGGGGAGCTGTTTTTT. It codes for CASRAQAGGGELFF. The chain couples TRBV2 to TRBJ2-2; 7 nucleotides match TRBD1. The CDR3 has 14 residues. Germline V gene data show CDR1 as SNHLY and CDR2 as FYNNEI. The ends lost 6 bases at V and 7 bases at J; junction bases unmatched: 8.

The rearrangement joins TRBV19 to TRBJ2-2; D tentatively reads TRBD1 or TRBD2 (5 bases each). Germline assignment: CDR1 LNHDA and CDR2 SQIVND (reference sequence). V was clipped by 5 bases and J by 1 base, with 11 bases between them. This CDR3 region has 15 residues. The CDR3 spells CASSQRGENTGELFF. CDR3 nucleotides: TGTGCCAGTAGTCAGAGGGGAGAGAACACCGGGGAGCTGTTTTTT. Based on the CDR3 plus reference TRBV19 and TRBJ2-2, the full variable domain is DGGITQSPKYLFRKEGQNVTLSCEQNLNHDAMYWYRQDPGQGLRLIYYSQIVNDFQKGDIAEGYSVSREKKESFPLTVTSAQKNPTAFYLCASSQRGENTGELFFGEGSRLTVL.